The clone carrying this TCR beta chain was seen more than once but under ten times. This sample is part of a study of T-cell memory formation after mild COVID-19. TCRdb analysed the 5' RACE reads with MiXCR anew, one entry per CDR3 protein. The sample has fewer than 650,000 distinct CDR3 sequences; around a sixth are singletons. Per the germline V gene, CDR1 is MGHDK and CDR2 is SYGVNS. The CDR3 sequence is 14 residues long. The ends lost 4 bases at V and 4 bases at J; junction bases unmatched: 3. The clonotype originates from an adult woman who had mild COVID-19 (a few samples of this study predate the infection). Cell type and time point are not known. The sequencing input was PBMCs or a T cell subset sorted from them (not recorded which). The chain employs TRBV25-1 and TRBJ1-5; 8 bases map to TRBD1. CDR3 protein: CASSGTGRNQPQHF. CDR3 coding DNA: TGTGCCAGCAGTGGGACAGGGAGGAATCAGCCCCAGCATTTT.